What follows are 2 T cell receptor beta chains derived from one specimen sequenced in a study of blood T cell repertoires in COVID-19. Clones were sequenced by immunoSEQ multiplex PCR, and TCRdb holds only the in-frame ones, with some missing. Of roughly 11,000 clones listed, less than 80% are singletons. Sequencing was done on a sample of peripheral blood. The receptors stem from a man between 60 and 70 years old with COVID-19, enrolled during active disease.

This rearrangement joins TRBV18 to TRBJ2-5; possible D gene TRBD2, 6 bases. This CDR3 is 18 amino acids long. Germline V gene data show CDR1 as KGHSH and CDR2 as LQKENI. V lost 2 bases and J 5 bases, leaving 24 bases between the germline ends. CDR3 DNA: TGTGCCAGCTCACCAGGGGGGTCCGGGACCTTCTTAGGGGAGACCCAGTACTTC. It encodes CASSPGGSGTFLGETQYF.

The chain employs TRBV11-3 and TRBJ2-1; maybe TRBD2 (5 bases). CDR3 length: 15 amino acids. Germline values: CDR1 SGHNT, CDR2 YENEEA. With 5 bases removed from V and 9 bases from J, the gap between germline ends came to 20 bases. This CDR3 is CASSPGLAGIGEQFF. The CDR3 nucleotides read TGTGCCAGCAGCCCTGGACTGGCGGGTATCGGTGAGCAGTTCTTC. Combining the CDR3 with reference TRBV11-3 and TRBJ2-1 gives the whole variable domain EAGVVQSPRYKIIEKKQPVAFWCNPISGHNTLYWYLQNLGQGPELLIRYENEEAVDDSQLPKDRFSAERLKGVDSTLKIQPAELGDSAVYLCASSPGLAGIGEQFFGPGTRLTVL.